This is a list of T cell receptor beta chains from one sample in a study of blood T cells in healthy people across ages. TCRdb re-called the 5' RACE reads through MiXCR, storing one row per CDR3 protein. The data show 1.5 million to 2 million distinct CDR3 sequences, roughly 43% seen once. Sequenced sample: blood. The receptor set was obtained from a human donor in good health. Each CDR3 is given with its conserved first and last residue. A D gene is named only where the DNA matches it firmly. Only some rows state a clone size, as once, few, many or a class for expanded clones.

abundance: NA
d_gene: NA
j_gene: TRBJ2-6
v_gene: TRBV10-3
CDR3nt: TGTGCCATCAGTGAGGGGTCTGGGGCCAACGTCCTGACTTTC
CDR3aa: CAISEGSGANVLTF

abundance: NA
d_gene: TRBD1
j_gene: TRBJ2-7
v_gene: TRBV5-1
CDR3nt: TGCGCCAGCAGCGGACAGGGGATCTTGTCCGAGCAGTACTTC
CDR3aa: CASSGQGILSEQYF

abundance: NA
d_gene: TRBD1
j_gene: TRBJ2-1
v_gene: TRBV11-2
CDR3nt: TGTGTCAGCAGCTTAGTGGGACAGAGGAAGTTCTTC
CDR3aa: CVSSLVGQRKFF

abundance: many
d_gene: NA
j_gene: TRBJ1-2
v_gene: TRBV4-2
CDR3nt: TGTGCCAGCAGCGAGCGGGGCCAAGGCTACACCTTC
CDR3aa: CASSERGQGYTF

abundance: NA
d_gene: NA
j_gene: TRBJ2-2
v_gene: TRBV7-9
CDR3nt: TGTGCCAGCAGCTTCTTCCTCTTGAGACGGGCTTACACCGGGGAGCTGTTTTTT
CDR3aa: CASSFFLLRRAYTGELFF

abundance: NA
d_gene: NA
j_gene: TRBJ2-3
v_gene: TRBV7-2
CDR3nt: TGTGCCAGCAGCTTAGTACAGGGCCCTTACACAGATACGCAGTATTTT
CDR3aa: CASSLVQGPYTDTQYF

abundance: few
d_gene: NA
j_gene: TRBJ2-1
v_gene: TRBV9
CDR3nt: TGTGCCAGCAGCGTAGTTCACGGTCTCTACAATGAGCAGTTCTTC
CDR3aa: CASSVVHGLYNEQFF

abundance: NA
d_gene: NA
j_gene: TRBJ1-2
v_gene: TRBV3-1
CDR3nt: TGTGCCAGCAGCTACACAGCTGACTATGGCTACACCTTC
CDR3aa: CASSYTADYGYTF

abundance: NA
d_gene: NA
j_gene: TRBJ2-3
v_gene: TRBV7-2
CDR3nt: TGTGCCAGCAGCTTAGTGGGGGACCAAAGTACAGATACGCAGTATTTT
CDR3aa: CASSLVGDQSTDTQYF

abundance: NA
d_gene: NA
j_gene: TRBJ1-5
v_gene: TRBV7-2
CDR3nt: TGTGCCAGCAGCCCCAGGACAGTTGCTCAGCCCCAGCATTTT
CDR3aa: CASSPRTVAQPQHF

abundance: NA
d_gene: TRBD1
j_gene: TRBJ2-5
v_gene: TRBV12-3/TRBV12-4
CDR3nt: TGTGCCAGCAGTTACCGGGACAGGGGGTTCCAAGAGACCCAGTACTTC
CDR3aa: CASSYRDRGFQETQYF

abundance: NA
d_gene: NA
j_gene: TRBJ1-5
v_gene: TRBV12-3/TRBV12-4
CDR3nt: TGTGCCAGCAGTTTCGCGACCGCTTCGTATGGGCCCCAGCATTTT
CDR3aa: CASSFATASYGPQHF

abundance: many
d_gene: NA
j_gene: TRBJ2-5
v_gene: TRBV5-6
CDR3nt: TGTGCCAGCAGCTTAGAGGGGGTTGAGACCCAGTACTTC
CDR3aa: CASSLEGVETQYF

abundance: NA
d_gene: NA
j_gene: TRBJ1-5
v_gene: TRBV7-9
CDR3nt: TGTGCCAGCAGCCCCCCCGCTAAGCGGCGAATCCATAGCAATCAGCCCCAGCATTTT
CDR3aa: CASSPPAKRRIHSNQPQHF

abundance: NA
d_gene: NA
j_gene: TRBJ1-4
v_gene: TRBV7-2
CDR3nt: TGTGCCAGCACTATGGGGGAAAAACTGTTTTTT
CDR3aa: CASTMGEKLFF

abundance: NA
d_gene: NA
j_gene: TRBJ2-5
v_gene: TRBV4-3
CDR3nt: TGCGCCAGCAGCCAAGGGCGGGGAAGGGATACGAGCGGGACCCAGTACTTC
CDR3aa: CASSQGRGRDTSGTQYF

abundance: NA
d_gene: TRBD1
j_gene: TRBJ2-7
v_gene: TRBV12-3/TRBV12-4
CDR3nt: TGTGCCAGCAGACCGGGACAGGGGGTAACCCACGAGCAGTACTTC
CDR3aa: CASRPGQGVTHEQYF

abundance: NA
d_gene: NA
j_gene: TRBJ2-3
v_gene: TRBV27
CDR3nt: TGTGCCGGAGGGGCAGATACGCAGTATTTT
CDR3aa: CAGGADTQYF

abundance: few
d_gene: NA
j_gene: TRBJ2-7
v_gene: TRBV12-3/TRBV12-4
CDR3nt: TGTGCCAGCAGCTACCCCGACAGCCCCTACGAGCAGTACTTC
CDR3aa: CASSYPDSPYEQYF

abundance: NA
d_gene: TRBD1
j_gene: TRBJ1-1
v_gene: TRBV12-3/TRBV12-4
CDR3nt: TGTGCCAGCAGCGACAGGGGGCGAGGTTCCACTGAAGCTTTCTTT
CDR3aa: CASSDRGRGSTEAFF

abundance: NA
d_gene: TRBD1
j_gene: TRBJ1-2
v_gene: TRBV12-3/TRBV12-4
CDR3nt: TGTGCCAGCAGTGCTGACAGGGCGGGAGGGGGTGGCTACACCTTC
CDR3aa: CASSADRAGGGGYTF

abundance: few
d_gene: NA
j_gene: TRBJ1-5
v_gene: TRBV20-1
CDR3nt: TGCAGTGCTAGAGATGCGGTGAATCAGCCCCAGCATTTT
CDR3aa: CSARDAVNQPQHF

abundance: once
d_gene: TRBD2
j_gene: TRBJ2-3
v_gene: TRBV6-1
CDR3nt: TGTGCCAGCAGAGCGGGGCGGGGGAGCACAGATACGCAGTATTTT
CDR3aa: CASRAGRGSTDTQYF

abundance: many
d_gene: NA
j_gene: TRBJ1-5
v_gene: TRBV20-1
CDR3nt: TGCAGTGCTAGAACTGGCAATCAGCCCCAGCATTTT
CDR3aa: CSARTGNQPQHF